This TCR beta chain is from a study of cytomegalovirus exposure and HLA in healthy donors (dated by TCRdb to 2015 to 2018). Looking at the study overall: An earlier analysis of approximately 550 of the donors reported 250 to 300 Gb of sequence data and 120 million or so unique TCR beta sequences from about 180 million T cells. An early release covering roughly 600 HLA-typed donors comprised about 290 gigabases of sequencing data and around 85 million unique TCR sequences. Of the roughly 400 genotyped donors, over 65% fell in the genetic ancestry cluster associated with self-reported Caucasian donors. The aim of the study was to test whether cataloging public T cell receptors could identify signatures of past pathogen exposure. The T cell repertoires of several hundred subjects were profiled by immunosequencing and related to cytomegalovirus serostatus. Along with the approximately 650-subject first cohort, a separate validation cohort of 120 different subjects was used. High-throughput TCR immunosequencing, statistical association of individual TCRs with disease status, and machine learning were combined to predict cytomegalovirus infection status. A later analysis re-examined previously published TCR beta repertoires from just over 650 donors and added high-resolution HLA genotyping to investigate patterns of TCR occurrence. Rather than drawing on any new phenotypic data, the later analysis identified candidate immune exposures from TCR beta sequences and the way those sequences occurred across donors. In an earlier analysis of over 550 of the donors, high-throughput TCR beta sequencing was used to judge whether each TCR beta V gene segment behaved as functional or pseudogenic. Donor age, sex, ethnicity and CMV serostatus were compiled alongside the repertoire data. A later genetic analysis used genome-wide SNP genotypes for about three fifths of the 666 donors, treating that subset as a discovery cohort. Every discovery cohort repertoire had been produced on one sequencing platform. HLA typing included class I and class II loci at four-digit resolution. Typing coverage differed by locus: A, B, C, DRB1 and DQB1 were typed in roughly 629-630 donors, DQA1 in roughly 500, DPA1 in roughly 590, and DPB1 in just under 480. Because of strong linkage in the cohort, roughly five DR-DQ haplotypes were treated as single units for association and clustering. Across about 370 genotyped donors of the cohort, an average of about 240,000 unique TCR beta nucleotide sequences per donor were sequenced, and 15% to 20% of those sequences were non-productive.

In the case of this clone: It has no known antigen specificity. Per-nucleotide qualities are absent, and no much larger clonotype sits a single base away.

The cohort consisted of fewer than 700 healthy bone marrow donors. All cohort members were sampled while nominally healthy, although unrecorded immune exposures were likely present. The donor was CMV seronegative and was included in the group of a few hundred seronegative cohort members. Each donor provided a peripheral blood sample, and peripheral blood mononuclear cells were used for TCR beta sequencing. The Qiagen DNeasy Blood Extraction Kit was used to extract genomic DNA from the blood cell samples. Libraries were made using the immunoSEQ multiplex PCR assay. A mixture of 60 forward primers for TCR Vbeta segments and 13 reverse primers for TCR Jbeta segments was used in the multiplex PCR. A multiplex PCR assay on genomic DNA amplified the CDR3 region of rearranged TCR beta genes. On the Illumina HiSeq System, the amplified TCR beta libraries were sequenced as 87-base-pair reads. In the source study's methods: A later analysis tallied about 77 million unique TCR beta chains across the 550 to 850 repertoires, and approximately 12 million of those chains were shared by two or more donors. A nearest-neighbor algorithm error-corrected the raw reads and collapsed the reads into unique sequences, merging closely related sequences to remove PCR and sequencing errors. Alignment of CDR3 sequences to IMGT reference sequences was used to assign V, D and J gene segments. For a sequence to be retained, a match of at least six nucleotides to both a V gene segment and a J gene segment was required. A rearrangement counted as productive if the CDR3 had no stop codons and remained in frame with V and J, and every other rearrangement counted as non-productive. Following IMGT convention, CDR3 was defined as the stretch from the second conserved V-encoded cysteine up to the conserved J-encoded phenylalanine. In an earlier analysis of roughly 580 of the donors, sequences lacking an unambiguous match to a single V gene segment were excluded. An earlier analysis of fewer than 650 of the donors classified V segments as functional when productive rearrangements were above 56.7% and as segregating when the standard deviation between donors was above 5%. A statistical classification framework was built for diagnosing cytomegalovirus status from the catalog of TCR beta chain sequences. V and J gene assignment, in a later analysis, came from comparing TCR nucleotide sequences with IMGT/GENE-DB human TR gene sequences. A later analysis assigned CDR3 sequences and most-parsimonious VDJ recombination scenarios with the TCRdist pipeline. In a later analysis, every TCR beta chain was defined by the combination of its CDR3 amino acid sequence and its V-gene family, and reads without a unique V-gene family were dropped. As a way to deal with suspected cross-contamination and a sequencing artifact, a later analysis dropped 450 to 700 nucleotide sequences that were highly shared and had low generation probability. A later analysis calculated a clonal expansion index for each public chain from normalized within-repertoire ranks of inferred template counts. In a later analysis, generation probabilities were computed using a VDJ recombination model fitted to out-of-frame rearrangements, and the results were checked against IGoR. Hypergeometric tests were used in a later analysis to score TCR-TCR, TCR-HLA and TCR-CMV co-occurrence, with a repertoire-size bias correction applied to the TCR pairs. A later analysis estimated false discovery rates by permuting HLA or CMV assignments 20 times. In a later analysis, co-occurring TCRs were grouped using DBSCAN, with TCRdist sequence similarity added in when clustering inside HLA-allele-positive subsets. For co-occurrence clustering, repertoires with fewer than 30,000 or more than 120,000 public chains were excluded, along with five or six repertoires with anomalous nucleotide sharing. In its TCRdb copy, this immuneACCESS table keeps in-frame sequences only and misses some clones. Where compared with another copy, unresolved V genes explain less than half of these, and the others have no known cause. V and J calls plus clone size are reproduced from that table; the DNA served to infer D and trimming. For this sample the table gives under 200,000 clones, of which around 62% were detected only once. The ten largest clones take up over 2.5% of the sample.

V ends up 3 bases short and J 7 bases short, with an unmatched junction base count of 13. The CDR3 starts with the cysteine, ends with the phenylalanine, and has 16 residues. Just CDR3 DNA is preserved here, 48 bases in frame from base 1. According to the germline V gene (reference sequence), CDR1 reads GTSNPN and CDR2 reads SVGIG. What the study reported, not specific to this receptor: In this cohort, only TCR beta chains were sequenced, and detectable features were limited by the absence of alpha or paired-chain data. HLA typing was unavailable for some donors at each locus, so association tests used only the typed subset. Linkage disequilibrium might explain the correlated functional status among segregating V segments, but an unknown experimental factor could not be ruled out. Three of the identified cytomegalovirus-associated TCR beta chains were confirmed in vitro to be specific for cytomegalovirus antigens. Several of the top co-occurrence clusters appeared to be linked to parvovirus B19, influenza, CMV and Epstein-Barr virus, according to a later analysis. Most TCR sequences were seen in very few donors, while some public TCRs were found in many individuals. The earlier analysis of a few hundred of the donors excluded roughly 17 rarely observed V segments, including chromosome 9 orphons, because counts were too low. A later analysis found that HLA-associated TCR beta chains were more clonally expanded and had lower generation probabilities than equally common non-associated chains. The study listed around 160 TCR beta chains as associated with cytomegalovirus. Sequencing depth was assumed to be roughly uniform across donors in the presence/absence analyses, though that assumption may not hold. Strong co-occurrence of HLA alleles, especially DR and DQ, made assigning TCR associations to individual alleles difficult. CMV serostatus was the only immune exposure information available for the cohort. The classifier was reported to diagnose cytomegalovirus status with high specificity and sensitivity in both the original cohort and the validation cohort. A further reported finding was that TCR beta sequences accurately predicted the HLA-A and HLA-B alleles for most subjects in the first cohort. An earlier analysis of approximately 600 of the donors showed that most TCR beta V segments appeared in productive rearrangements either about 90% or about 30% of the time, which broadly matched IMGT annotations. An association between a missense DCLRE1C variant and V-gene and J-gene trimming of TCR beta chains was found in a later genetic analysis and replicated in an independent cohort. A later analysis associated 17,000 or so TCR beta sequences with specific HLA alleles at a false discovery rate of 0.05. Some IMGT-functional V segments, including TRBV6-2 and TRBV6-3, could not be distinguished by the 87-base-pair reads and were therefore excluded. According to the authors, the approach could potentially be generalized to other disease states and immunological phenotypes. The sequencing pipeline was judged likely to have produced a cluster of highly shared sequence variants as a technical artifact. According to a later genetic analysis, donors in an Asian-associated ancestry cluster had fewer N-insertions in productive TCRs than the roughly 700-donor mean. In a later analysis, the rate of TCR association differed among HLA loci, with DRB1 alleles having the most associated TCRs and HLA-C alleles having the fewest. In a later analysis, most CMV-associated TCR beta chains were found to appear HLA-restricted, with HLA associations seemingly driven largely by CMV exposure.

Sequencing was performed on PBMCs. The receptor chain draws on TRBV30 and TRBJ2-1; TRBD1 aligns with 9 central bases. The receptor was derived from a man aged 35-49 years in good health and CMV-seronegative. The DNA is as follows: TGTGCCTGGAGCGCTAACTCGGGACAGGGCGATAATGAGCAGTTCTTC. Protein translation: CAWSANSGQGDNEQFF.